One sample yielded the 27 T cell receptor beta chains listed below, sequenced in a study of metastatic and nonmetastatic thyroid tumors. From the PCR reads, TCRdb re-called clones with MiXCR. In the table there are about 5,000 clones, approximately 30% of which are singletons. All patients were treatment-naive before thyroid surgery. The material sequenced was adjacent normal tissue. The source is a female donor with papillary thyroid cancer or a benign thyroid nodule (not recorded which). Some clones in this sample may be carry-over from other donors' samples.

This clone was picked up a small number of times. The CDR3 region has the DNA TGTGCCTGGTCCGGGACAGGGATATGGGAGCAGTACTTC. Its protein is CAWSGTGIWEQYF. The J gene is TRBJ2-7, the V gene TRBV30; 9 positions match TRBD1. V shed 5 bases and J 7 bases; nucleotides not matched to a gene: 9. Germline CDR1 GTSNPN, CDR2 SVGIG (reference sequence). This CDR3 region has 13 residues.

The rearrangement uses TRBV20-1 and TRBJ2-7; TRBD1 matches 10 bases. Germline lookup yields CDR1 DFQATT and CDR2 SNEGSKA (reference sequence). V lost 2 bases and J lost 5; bases outside the gene matches: 6. CDR3 length: 14 residues. The CDR3 region has the DNA TGCAGTGCTAGACAAGGGACAGGGGTTAACGAGCAGTACTTC. Encoded protein: CSARQGTGVNEQYF.

This clone is medium-sized by share. The chain couples TRBV28 to TRBJ2-3; 9 bases are shared with TRBD1. The junction had 7 bases not matched to a gene; V was cut back by 5 bases and J by 1 base. Germline V CDR1 and CDR2: MDHEN, SYDVKM. The CDR3 runs 16 residues. CDR3 coding DNA: TGTGCCAGCAGTCCCCAGGACAGGGGTGGCACAGATACGCAGTATTTT. Translated, it gives CASSPQDRGGTDTQYF.

By proportion, this clone is medium-sized. The V gene is TRBV5-1, the J gene TRBJ2-5, with D hard to call. V dropped 2 bases and J dropped 5 bases, with 10 bases sitting between them. The CDR3 sequence is 13 residues long. In germline, CDR1 is SGHRS, CDR2 YFSETQ. The CDR3 region has the DNA TGCGCCAGCAGCTTTCCCTCAGAGGAGACCCAGTACTTC. Encoded protein: CASSFPSEETQYF. Combining the CDR3 with reference TRBV5-1 and TRBJ2-5 gives the whole variable domain KAGVTQTPRYLIKTRGQQVTLSCSPISGHRSVSWYQQTPGQGLQFLFEYFSETQRNKGNFPGRFSGRQFSNSRSEMNVSTLELGDSALYLCASSFPSEETQYFGPGTRLLVL.

This clone was counted only a few times. The chain combines TRBV29-1 with TRBJ2-7; 9 bases are a match to TRBD1. This CDR3 region has 13 residues. The V segment lost 6 bases and the J segment 2 bases; nucleotides outside the gene matches: 5. Per the germline V gene, CDR1 is SQVTM and CDR2 is ANQGSEA. This CDR3 reads CSVPGQGAYEQYF. CDR3 in DNA: TGCAGCGTACCGGGACAGGGAGCCTACGAGCAGTACTTC.

This clone appeared once. This rearrangement joins TRBV5-6 to TRBJ1-5, with TRBD1 matching over 9 bases. Germline values: CDR1 SGHDT, CDR2 YYEEEE. This CDR3 spans 16 amino acids. Trimming cost V 2 bases and J 7 bases; bases outside gene matches: 10. The DNA for the CDR3 is TGTGCCAGCAGCTTACGCGGACAGGGGATACGGCAGCCCCAGCATTTT. Translating it yields CASSLRGQGIRQPQHF. The whole variable domain, remainder taken from reference TRBV5-6 and TRBJ1-5, is DAGVTQSPTHLIKTRGQQVTLRCSPKSGHDTVSWYQQALGQGPQFIFQYYEEEERQRGNFPDRFSGHQFPNYSSELNVNALLLGDSALYLCASSLRGQGIRQPQHFGDGTRLSIL.

Only a few counts were recorded for this clone. V is TRBV20-1 and J is TRBJ2-7, with 9 bases matching TRBD2. Germline trimming cut 7 bases from V and 2 bases from J; bases unmatched to any gene: 9. Germline CDR1 reads DFQATT; CDR2 reads SNEGSKA (reference sequence). The CDR3 sequence is 14 residues long. The CDR3 DNA reads as TGCAGTGTGGGGACTAGCAATCCCACCTACGAGCAGTACTTC. It is translated as CSVGTSNPTYEQYF.

In its sample, this clone ranks as medium-sized. The chain uses TRBV30 and TRBJ2-5; 10 nucleotides line up with TRBD1. With 1 base clipped from V and 4 bases from J, the junction kept 9 bases outside the gene matches. Germline V lookup: CDR1 GTSNPN, CDR2 SVGIG (reference sequence). The CDR3 is made up of 16 amino acids. The CDR3 coding sequence is TGTGCCTGGAGTGCGTACCGGACAGGGGGAGGAGAGACCCAGTACTTC. Translation: CAWSAYRTGGGETQYF.

The V and J genes are TRBV11-2 and TRBJ2-3; D not certain. Germline V lookup: CDR1 SGHAT, CDR2 FQNNGV. V lost 5 bases, J lost 2 bases, and 14 bases lay in between. The CDR3 totals 15 residues. In nucleotides, the CDR3 is TGTGCCAGCAGCCAACTACTCGCCCCCACAGATACGCAGTATTTT. Translating it yields CASSQLLAPTDTQYF. The full variable domain, with the rest looked up from reference TRBV11-2 and TRBJ2-3, is EAGVAQSPRYKIIEKRQSVAFWCNPISGHATLYWYQQILGQGPKLLIQFQNNGVVDDSQLPKDRFSAERLKGVDSTLKIQPAKLEDSAVYLCASSQLLAPTDTQYFGPGTRLTVL.

J is TRBJ2-4 and V is TRBV20-1; perhaps TRBD2 as D (6 bases). CDR3 size: 12 residues. CDR1 and CDR2 from the germline V gene are DFQATT and SNEGSKA (reference sequence). The CDR3 here is CSGELGGNIQYF. In DNA, the CDR3 is TGCAGCGGGGAGCTAGGAGGGAACATTCAGTACTTC.

This clone is classed as medium-sized. The V and J genes are TRBV10-3 and TRBJ2-3; 8 bases match TRBD2. The V and J ends lost 4 bases and 3 bases, in that order; junction bases with no gene match: 15. Germline CDR1 ENHRY, CDR2 SYGVKD. There are 18 residues in the CDR3. Here the CDR3 reads CAISVGREAMGLTDTQYF. Written as DNA, the CDR3 is TGTGCCATCAGTGTTGGGCGGGAGGCAATGGGTTTGACAGATACGCAGTATTTT.

This clone was counted a few times. The chain couples TRBV10-2 to TRBJ2-5, with 7 bases identical to TRBD2. With 2 bases clipped from V and 5 bases from J, the junction kept 11 bases outside the gene matches. The CDR3 contains 16 residues. Germline V gives CDR1 WSHSY, CDR2 SAAADI. CDR3 DNA: TGCGCCAGCAGTGAGAGGGGCGGGGGTGCCGGGGAGACCCAGTACTTC. Translated, it gives CASSERGGGAGETQYF.

The chain is built from TRBV27 and TRBJ2-5; D unresolved. This CDR3 region has 16 residues. Germline loops: CDR1 MNHEY, CDR2 SMNVEV (reference sequence). V dropped 4 bases and J dropped 2 bases, with 17 bases sitting between them. The DNA for the CDR3 is TGTGCCAGCAGTTACGACCCCAACTCCGGGCAAGAGACCCAGTACTTC. This encodes CASSYDPNSGQETQYF.

This clone was found a few times. CDR3 region: CASRGGTVVNTEAFF. DNA of the CDR3: TGTGCCAGCAGGGGGGGGACGGTGGTGAACACTGAAGCTTTCTTT. The chain joins TRBV6-1 to TRBJ1-1; a possible D gene is TRBD1 (5 bases). From germline, CDR1 is MNHNS and CDR2 SASEGT. CDR3 length equals 15 residues. Trimming took 6 bases from V and 0 from J, leaving 14 bases between them.

In its sample, this clone was seen a few times. The rearrangement links TRBV28 to TRBJ2-7, with 12 bases identical to TRBD2. V was clipped by 5 bases and J by 6 bases; unmatched bases: 5. Germline assignment: CDR1 MDHEN and CDR2 SYDVKM. The CDR3 runs to 14 residues. Here the CDR3 reads CASSLTSGRLEQYF. The CDR3 DNA follows: TGTGCCAGCAGTCTGACTAGCGGGAGACTCGAGCAGTACTTC.

This chain uses TRBV6-1 with TRBJ1-1; possible D gene TRBD1, 6 bases. CDR3 length: 16 residues. Trimming removed 7 bases at V and 1 base at J, with 19 bases between. The germline CDR1 and CDR2 sequences are MNHNS and SASEGT. The CDR3 reads CASTPGRGTPNTEAFF. The DNA for the CDR3 is TGTGCCAGCACGCCGGGTCGCGGGACACCGAACACTGAAGCTTTCTTT.

The genes are TRBV20-1 and TRBJ2-7; 13 bases line up with TRBD2. The germline gives CDR1 DFQATT, CDR2 SNEGSKA (reference sequence). J gave up 0 bases and V 5 bases, and 7 bases lay outside the gene matches. This CDR3 contains 16 residues. CDR3 nucleotides: TGCAGTGCTGACCGGACTAGCGGGAGAGGCTCCTACGAGCAGTACTTC. Its protein is CSADRTSGRGSYEQYF.

Points on this clone: Just one base apart from a much larger clone, this may be a read error. This chain connects TRBV27 to TRBJ2-3, with D tentatively TRBD2 (5 bases). Trimming took off 7 bases at V and 0 bases at J, with 14 bases between the two ends. Per the germline V gene, CDR1 is MNHEY and CDR2 is SMNVEV (reference sequence). The CDR3 is 15 amino acids. In DNA, the CDR3 is TGTGCCAGCATTGGAGGCGGATCTAGCACAGATACGCAGTATTTT. As protein: CASIGGGSSTDTQYF.

This chain uses TRBV7-9 with TRBJ2-3; D is ambiguous. Trimming removed 4 bases at V and 7 bases at J, with 9 bases between. The CDR3 extends over 12 amino acids. The germline V gene has CDR1 SEHNR and CDR2 FQNEAQ (reference sequence). The CDR3 here is CASSSSPNTQYF. The CDR3 region has the DNA TGTGCCAGCAGCTCATCTCCGAATACGCAGTATTTT.

This clone was counted at least ten times. The chain recombines TRBV9 with TRBJ2-1, with 7 positions matching TRBD2. Losses at the gene ends were 0 bases for V and 3 bases for J; bases not matched to a gene: 3. The CDR3 is 15 residues long. Germline V lookup: CDR1 SGDLS, CDR2 YYNGEE. CDR3 in DNA: TGTGCCAGCAGCGTAGGCGGGAGACTCTACAATGAGCAGTTCTTC. It is translated as CASSVGGRLYNEQFF. The full variable domain, completed using reference TRBV9 and TRBJ2-1, is DSGVTQTPKHLITATGQRVTLRCSPRSGDLSVYWYQQSLDQGLQFLIQYYNGEERAKGNILERFSAQQFPDLHSELNLSSLELGDSALYFCASSVGGRLYNEQFFGPGTRLTVL.

A word on this clone: A much larger clone lies one base from this, so it may be a read error. The sample contains more than one DNA sequence encoding this CDR3. V and J are TRBV7-2 and TRBJ2-7, with a weak D call TRBD2 (6 bases). V was pared by 5 bases and J by 4 bases, with 15 bases between. CDR1 and CDR2 (germline): SGHTA, FQGNSA. This CDR3 has 14 residues. CDR3 sequence (DNA): TGTGCCAGCAGCCAATTAGCGGCAACTTACGAGCAGTACTTC. This encodes CASSQLAATYEQYF.

J is TRBJ1-5 and V is TRBV20-1; tentative D call: TRBD1 (6 bases). This CDR3 has 14 residues. Trimming removed 0 bases from V and 7 bases from J, with 13 bases in between. CDR1 DFQATT and CDR2 SNEGSKA come from the germline V gene (reference sequence). CDR3 bases: TGCAGTGCTAGAGATCAACAGGGAGGCCAGCCCCAGCATTTT. This encodes CSARDQQGGQPQHF.

This clone is deemed large. V is TRBV28 and J is TRBJ1-2; D not certain. This CDR3 is built from 11 residues. The germline V and J ends were trimmed by 3 bases and 4 bases, with 3 bases remaining between them. The germline CDR1 and CDR2 sequences are MDHEN and SYDVKM. CDR3 protein: CASSLSYGYTF. The CDR3 DNA reads TGTGCCAGCAGTTTGTCCTATGGCTACACCTTC.

The chain joins TRBV11-2 to TRBJ1-2, with TRBD1 matching over 9 bases. The V and J ends lost 2 bases and 6 bases, in that order; junction bases with no gene match: 10. The CDR3 runs 16 residues. Germline V gene lookup returns CDR1 SGHAT and CDR2 FQNNGV. CDR3 nucleotides: TGTGCCAGCAGCTTACAACGGGACAGGGCGTTGCATGGCTACACCTTC. As protein: CASSLQRDRALHGYTF.

This sequence joins TRBV7-8 and TRBJ2-1; 7 bases map to TRBD1. Germline lookup yields CDR1 SGHVS and CDR2 FQNEAQ. V was pared by 5 bases and J by 6 bases, with 10 bases of the junction left unmatched. The CDR3 contains 15 residues. The DNA of the CDR3 is TGTGCCAGCAGCCCGACAGGGAACCTCGGCAATGAGCAGTTCTTC. This encodes CASSPTGNLGNEQFF.

The chain couples TRBV6-1 to TRBJ1-1; D is ambiguous. CDR3 length equals 16 residues. Between the trimmed V and J ends, which lost 4 bases and 4 bases, there was a span of 19 bases. In germline, CDR1 is MNHNS, CDR2 SASEGT. The DNA for the CDR3 is TGTGCCAGCAGTGTATCACTGCCGGGGAGGCGCACTGAAGCTTTCTTT. Encoded protein: CASSVSLPGRRTEAFF.

By share of the sample, this clone is medium-sized (0.01 to 0.1%). This sequence joins TRBV18 and TRBJ2-2; D is perhaps TRBD2 (6 bases). This CDR3 contains 16 residues. The germline CDR1 and CDR2 sequences are KGHSH and LQKENI. V lost 3 bases and J lost 1, with 12 bases in between. CDR3 sequence: CASSPVGGKNTGELFF. CDR3 nucleotides: TGTGCCAGCTCACCGGTTGGCGGGAAGAACACCGGGGAGCTGTTTTTT.